The rows below give T cell receptor beta chains drawn from one sample of a study of cytomegalovirus exposure and HLA in healthy donors. The assay was immunoSEQ multiplex PCR, and TCRdb's table has in-frame clones only and misses some. The sample has around 250,000 clones, about 80% seen once. Sequenced sample: PBMCs. The receptors shown here come from a woman aged 55-69 years in good health and CMV-seropositive. Both conserved end residues are part of each CDR3. Fields, in order: V gene, clone size, D gene, J gene, CDR3 protein, CDR3 DNA. D genes are given only for firm matches. Rows give clone size only sometimes, using once, few, many, or a class for an expanded clone.

V gene: TRBV29-1; clone size: .; D gene: .; J gene: TRBJ2-6; CDR3 protein: CSVVGGGLWANVLTF; CDR3 DNA: TGCAGCGTTGTGGGGGGGGGCCTCTGGGCCAACGTCCTGACTTTC
V gene: TRBV6-1; clone size: .; D gene: .; J gene: TRBJ2-7; CDR3 protein: CASRIGTGYEQYF; CDR3 DNA: TGTGCCAGCAGGATAGGTACAGGGTACGAGCAGTACTTC
V gene: TRBV27; clone size: .; D gene: TRBD2; J gene: TRBJ2-2; CDR3 protein: CASIRLAGGTGELFF; CDR3 DNA: TGTGCCAGCATCAGACTAGCGGGTGGCACCGGGGAGCTGTTTTTT
V gene: TRBV5-1; clone size: .; D gene: .; J gene: TRBJ2-1; CDR3 protein: CASSPGMSVVNYNEQFF; CDR3 DNA: TGCGCCAGCAGCCCTGGTATGAGTGTAGTTAACTACAATGAGCAGTTCTTC
V gene: TRBV7-9; clone size: .; D gene: TRBD2; J gene: TRBJ2-5; CDR3 protein: CASSQAGSGGQETQYF; CDR3 DNA: TGTGCCAGCAGCCAAGCCGGGTCGGGGGGCCAAGAGACCCAGTACTTC
V gene: TRBV5-1; clone size: .; D gene: .; J gene: TRBJ2-1; CDR3 protein: CASSLREISYNEQFF; CDR3 DNA: TGCGCCAGCAGCTTGCGGGAGATTTCCTACAATGAGCAGTTCTTC
V gene: TRBV5-1; clone size: .; D gene: .; J gene: TRBJ1-2; CDR3 protein: CASSLAPVGANYGYTF; CDR3 DNA: TGCGCCAGCAGCTTGGCCCCGGTAGGAGCTAACTATGGCTACACCTTC
V gene: TRBV9; clone size: .; D gene: TRBD1; J gene: TRBJ2-1; CDR3 protein: CASSVYQGGITYNEQFF; CDR3 DNA: TGTGCCAGCAGCGTATACCAAGGGGGCATCACCTACAATGAGCAGTTCTTC
V gene: TRBV29-1; clone size: .; D gene: .; J gene: TRBJ2-7; CDR3 protein: CSVPRGLGLDEQYF; CDR3 DNA: TGCAGCGTGCCTAGGGGGTTAGGGCTGGACGAGCAGTACTTC
V gene: TRBV6-5; clone size: .; D gene: TRBD1; J gene: TRBJ2-1; CDR3 protein: CASSPLGQYNEQFF; CDR3 DNA: TGTGCCAGCAGCCCCCTGGGACAGTACAATGAGCAGTTCTTC
V gene: TRBV4-1; clone size: few; D gene: .; J gene: TRBJ2-4; CDR3 protein: CASSHPAAKNIQYF; CDR3 DNA: TGCGCCAGCAGCCACCCCGCGGCCAAAAACATTCAGTACTTC
V gene: TRBV27; clone size: few; D gene: TRBD2; J gene: TRBJ2-7; CDR3 protein: CASRPGLVTYEQYF; CDR3 DNA: TGTGCCAGCAGACCGGGACTAGTAACCTACGAGCAGTACTTC
V gene: TRBV5-1; clone size: .; D gene: .; J gene: TRBJ1-1; CDR3 protein: CASSLEGRDVTEAFF; CDR3 DNA: TGCGCCAGCAGCTTGGAGGGCAGGGATGTCACTGAAGCTTTCTTT
V gene: TRBV12-1; clone size: .; D gene: .; J gene: TRBJ2-3; CDR3 protein: CASSFRSGSATDTQYF; CDR3 DNA: TGTGCCAGCAGCTTTCGTAGCGGGAGCGCCACAGATACGCAGTATTTT
V gene: TRBV7-9; clone size: .; D gene: TRBD2; J gene: TRBJ2-3; CDR3 protein: CASSPGVAGGTDTQYF; CDR3 DNA: TGTGCCAGCAGCCCGGGCGTGGCGGGAGGGACAGATACGCAGTATTTT
V gene: TRBV14; clone size: .; D gene: TRBD2; J gene: TRBJ2-3; CDR3 protein: CASSQGTSGTDTQYF; CDR3 DNA: TGTGCCAGCAGCCAAGGGACTAGCGGCACAGATACGCAGTATTTT
V gene: TRBV30; clone size: .; D gene: TRBD2; J gene: TRBJ2-7; CDR3 protein: CAWRGREGPYEQYF; CDR3 DNA: TGTGCCTGGAGAGGGCGGGAGGGCCCATACGAGCAGTACTTC
V gene: TRBV19; clone size: .; D gene: .; J gene: TRBJ2-2; CDR3 protein: CASSTTGPGELFF; CDR3 DNA: TGTGCCAGTAGTACAACAGGGCCCGGGGAGCTGTTTTTT
V gene: TRBV30; clone size: few; D gene: TRBD2; J gene: TRBJ2-3; CDR3 protein: CACVIPSGRYTQYF; CDR3 DNA: TGTGCCTGCGTTATTCCTAGCGGGAGGTATACGCAGTATTTT
V gene: TRBV5-8; clone size: .; D gene: .; J gene: TRBJ1-5; CDR3 protein: CASSQTGLGYQPQHF; CDR3 DNA: TGTGCCAGCAGCCAGACGGGACTCGGGTATCAGCCCCAGCATTTT
V gene: TRBV18; clone size: once; D gene: TRBD1; J gene: TRBJ1-1; CDR3 protein: CASSSGQVNTEAFF; CDR3 DNA: TGTGCCAGCTCATCCGGACAGGTGAACACTGAAGCTTTCTTT
V gene: TRBV6-5; clone size: .; D gene: .; J gene: TRBJ2-2; CDR3 protein: CASTVGGNTGELFF; CDR3 DNA: TGTGCCAGCACGGTAGGAGGGAACACCGGGGAGCTGTTTTTT
V gene: TRBV7-9; clone size: .; D gene: TRBD2; J gene: TRBJ2-1; CDR3 protein: CASSVGGDEQFF; CDR3 DNA: TGTGCCAGCAGCGTGGGAGGGGATGAGCAGTTCTTC
V gene: TRBV28; clone size: .; D gene: .; J gene: TRBJ1-2; CDR3 protein: CASSLSGGRNGYTF; CDR3 DNA: TGTGCCAGCAGTTTATCCGGCGGGCGCAATGGCTACACCTTC
V gene: TRBV5-1; clone size: .; D gene: TRBD2; J gene: TRBJ2-3; CDR3 protein: CASSLVSGFSTDTQYF; CDR3 DNA: TGCGCCAGCAGCTTGGTTAGCGGGTTTAGCACAGATACGCAGTATTTT
V gene: TRBV5-5; clone size: .; D gene: .; J gene: TRBJ1-3; CDR3 protein: CASTERLADSGNTIYF; CDR3 DNA: TGTGCCAGCACCGAACGATTAGCCGACTCTGGAAACACCATATATTTT
V gene: TRBV29-1; clone size: .; D gene: TRBD1; J gene: TRBJ1-2; CDR3 protein: CSVGQGANYGYTF; CDR3 DNA: TGCAGCGTTGGACAGGGGGCAAACTATGGCTACACCTTC
V gene: TRBV6-5; clone size: .; D gene: TRBD1; J gene: TRBJ1-4; CDR3 protein: CASRQGDEKLFF; CDR3 DNA: TGTGCCAGCAGACAGGGGGATGAAAAACTGTTTTTT
V gene: TRBV5-1; clone size: .; D gene: TRBD1; J gene: TRBJ1-1; CDR3 protein: CASNLDRGTEAFF; CDR3 DNA: TGCGCCAGCAACCTGGACAGGGGCACTGAAGCTTTCTTT
V gene: TRBV7-9; clone size: .; D gene: .; J gene: TRBJ2-1; CDR3 protein: CSSSPQGYEQFF; CDR3 DNA: TGTTCCAGCAGCCCACAGGGTTATGAGCAGTTCTTC